Detailed here is one T cell receptor beta chain. Its antigen remains unknown. The entry originates in a study of circulating and synovial CD4+ cells in juvenile arthritis. Study findings and constraints: Circulating pathogenic-like lymphocytes shared a substantially higher fraction of CDR3 sequences with synovium than bulk blood. CPL versus bulk CD4 samples: T cell genome counts differed by at least an order of magnitude. Diversity here was lower than in bulk blood CD4 cells.

The data were produced by immunoSEQ multiplex PCR, yet TCRdb's version contains in-frame clones alone and is incomplete. The repertoire holds tens of thousands of clones, with 90% to 95% as singletons. The germline V and J ends were trimmed by 0 bases and 2 bases, with 9 bases remaining between them. Germline-derived CDR1 and CDR2 are SGHTS and YDEGEE. The CDR3 is 15 residues long. This receptor was taken from a human donor with juvenile idiopathic arthritis. The sample consisted of CD4+ T cells from blood. The J gene is TRBJ1-3, the V gene TRBV5-8, with unresolved D. The CDR3 DNA is TGTGCCAGCAGCTTGGTACGGGGAACTGGAAACACCATATATTTT. Protein: CASSLVRGTGNTIYF.